Given below is one T cell receptor beta chain in context. Its antigen is still unknown. TCRdb's table, derived via immunoSEQ multiplex PCR, lists solely in-frame clones and lacks some. The table includes approximately 90,000 clones, over 75% detected once. This sample was taken from a study of T cell responses to AZD1222 COVID-19 vaccine. Study observations and caveats: A mostly white British donor set with more females was recruited, and clonal diversity was possibly underestimated. Spike-spanning, vaccine-associated CD4 TCRs were dominant at 160-218 and 743-854. There were repertoire samples only from the period after the peak T cell response. Baseline testing showed seropositivity in only a handful of AZD1222 recipients.

Germline V lookup: CDR1 SGHVS, CDR2 FQNEAQ. The CDR3 extends over 17 amino acids. With V trimmed by 4 bases and J by 3 bases, 9 bases remained unmatched. V and J are TRBV7-8 and TRBJ2-2; 9 bases match TRBD1. This material consisted of peripheral blood, taken on day 0 of AZD1222 vaccination. The TCR sequence derives from an adult in good health. CDR3 amino acids: CASSSQRQGGYTGELFF. The CDR3 DNA is TGTGCCAGCAGCTCCCAGCGACAGGGGGGCTACACCGGGGAGCTGTTTTTT.